Listed below are T cell receptor beta chains from one sample, sequenced in a study of chemoradiotherapy in HPV16-positive cancers. Assay used: immunoSEQ multiplex PCR; TCRdb lists only in-frame clones, some missing. Here the sample spans over 2,500 clones, around four fifths being singletons. The sample here was blood, taken from a patient who underwent chemoradiotherapy. These receptors all come from a human donor with HPV-associated anogenital cancer. The CDR3 runs from the conserved cysteine through the conserved F or W. A D gene is named only where the DNA matches it firmly. Clone sizes are given selectively: once, few, many, or a class where the clone is expanded.

D gene | J gene | V gene | clone size | CDR3 protein | CDR3 DNA
TRBD1 | TRBJ1-3 | TRBV18 | . | CASSPPRQGAGNTIYF | TGTGCCAGCTCACCGCCGCGACAGGGGGCAGGGAACACCATATATTTT
. | TRBJ2-5 | TRBV4-2 | . | CASSQDGTSAQETQYF | TGTGCCAGCAGCCAAGATGGGACGAGCGCTCAAGAGACCCAGTACTTC
. | TRBJ2-3 | TRBV5-1 | . | CASSLSRQGGTDTQYF | TGCGCCAGCAGCTTGAGCCGTCAGGGGGGGACAGATACGCAGTATTTT
. | TRBJ2-1 | TRBV9 | . | CASSVVPGGTFYNEQFF | TGTGCCAGCAGCGTAGTTCCCGGCGGGACCTTCTACAATGAGCAGTTCTTC
TRBD1 | TRBJ1-6 | TRBV6-5 | . | CASSSGQGGSPLHF | TGTGCCAGCAGCTCGGGACAGGGGGGCTCACCTCTCCACTTT
TRBD1 | TRBJ2-3 | TRBV14 | few | CASSLGPGQGSSDTQYF | TGTGCCAGCAGCCTGGGACCGGGACAGGGAAGTTCAGATACGCAGTATTTT
TRBD2 | TRBJ2-7 | TRBV5-5 | . | CASSLQRGDYEQYF | TGTGCCAGCAGCTTACAGCGGGGGGACTACGAGCAGTACTTC
TRBD2 | TRBJ2-3 | TRBV29-1 | . | CSLEGGSTDTQYF | TGCAGTCTGGAGGGAGGGTCCACAGATACGCAGTATTTT
. | TRBJ2-3 | TRBV6-1 | . | CASSEWDTQYF | TGTGCCAGCAGTGAATGGGATACGCAGTATTTT
TRBD2 | TRBJ2-1 | TRBV19 | . | CASSPLAGAYNEQFF | TGTGCCAGTAGTCCTCTAGCGGGGGCCTACAATGAGCAGTTCTTC
. | TRBJ2-7 | TRBV7-9 | few | CASSEGDTTYEQYF | TGTGCCAGCAGCGAAGGGGACACAACCTACGAGCAGTACTTC
. | TRBJ2-2 | TRBV6-5 | . | CVSSWGNEGTGELFF | TGTGTCAGCAGTTGGGGTAACGAAGGCACCGGGGAGCTGTTTTTT
. | TRBJ2-7 | TRBV2 | . | CASSGALSLSYEQYF | TGTGCCAGCAGTGGGGCTCTCTCGCTTAGCTACGAGCAGTACTTC
. | TRBJ1-5 | TRBV19 | . | CASSIRDSNQPQHF | TGTGCCAGTAGTATACGGGACAGCAATCAGCCCCAGCATTTT
. | TRBJ1-1 | TRBV27 | . | CASSAGRQNTEAFF | TGTGCCAGCAGTGCGGGACGGCAGAACACTGAAGCTTTCTTT
. | TRBJ2-3 | TRBV7-6 | once | CASSPYPSDTQYF | TGTGCCAGCAGCCCCTACCCCTCCGATACGCAGTATTTT
. | TRBJ1-1 | TRBV5-1 | . | CASSPVSVNTEAFF | TGCGCCAGCAGTCCCGTTTCCGTGAACACTGAAGCTTTCTTT
. | TRBJ1-5 | TRBV7-8 | . | CASSLGTIGQYSNQPQHF | TGTGCCAGCAGCTTAGGGACGATCGGGCAGTATAGCAATCAGCCCCAGCATTTT
TRBD1 | TRBJ2-7 | TRBV4-2 | . | CASSQDLQGAYEQYF | TGTGCCAGCAGCCAAGATCTACAGGGGGCCTACGAGCAGTACTTC
. | TRBJ2-3 | TRBV29-1 | . | CSVLGKGGSTDTQYF | TGCAGCGTGTTAGGAAAGGGCGGGAGCACAGATACGCAGTATTTT
. | TRBJ1-5 | TRBV6-1 | . | CASRATGNQPQHF | TGTGCCAGCAGAGCGACAGGTAATCAGCCCCAGCATTTT
TRBD1 | TRBJ2-5 | TRBV5-6 | . | CASSFPGQQETQYF | TGTGCCAGCAGCTTCCCGGGACAGCAAGAGACCCAGTACTTC
. | TRBJ2-5 | TRBV5-4 | . | CASSLGPLGGSQETQYF | TGTGCCAGCAGCTTGGGGCCTCTAGGGGGGAGCCAAGAGACCCAGTACTTC
. | TRBJ1-1 | TRBV10-1 | . | CASSQGLLGTEAFF | TGCGCCAGCAGCCAGGGGCTTCTGGGGACTGAAGCTTTCTTT
. | TRBJ1-4 | TRBV19 | . | CASSIEGDEKLFF | TGTGCCAGTAGTATAGAGGGGGATGAAAAACTGTTTTTT
TRBD1 | TRBJ1-2 | TRBV5-1 | few | CASSLGTGSGGYTF | TGCGCCAGCAGCTTGGGGACAGGGTCGGGCGGCTACACCTTC
. | TRBJ2-7 | TRBV19 | . | CASSRGTDKYF | TGTGCCAGTAGCAGAGGGACGGACAAGTACTTC
TRBD1 | TRBJ1-4 | TRBV2 | . | CASSSGGLTGEKLFF | TGTGCCAGCAGCTCAGGGGGGCTAACGGGTGAAAAACTGTTTTTT
. | TRBJ1-2 | TRBV25-1 | . | CATSNIQDNYGYTF | TGTGCCACCTCCAACATACAGGATAACTATGGCTACACCTTC
. | TRBJ2-2 | TRBV6-4 | . | CASSDSDTGELFF | TGTGCCAGCAGTGACTCGGACACCGGGGAGCTGTTTTTT
TRBD2 | TRBJ2-5 | TRBV7-6 | few | CASSYLGRDEETQYF | TGTGCCAGCAGCTACCTGGGGAGGGATGAGGAGACCCAGTACTTC
. | TRBJ2-5 | TRBV10-2 | . | CASGAGSETQYF | TGCGCCAGCGGTGCGGGGTCAGAGACCCAGTACTTC
TRBD1 | TRBJ1-6 | TRBV7-9 | . | CASSSMDRVGAPLHF | TGTGCCAGCAGCTCAATGGACAGGGTCGGGGCACCCCTCCACTTT
TRBD1 | TRBJ2-7 | TRBV5-1 | few | CASSPRTGTSAEQYF | TGCGCCAGCAGCCCACGGACAGGGACTTCTGCCGAGCAGTACTTC
. | TRBJ2-2 | TRBV25-1 | . | CASSGLSPEDTGELFF | TGTGCCAGCAGTGGTCTCTCCCCTGAGGACACCGGGGAGCTGTTTTTT
TRBD1 | TRBJ1-2 | TRBV29-1 | . | CSVEPFGTGDGYTF | TGCAGCGTGGAACCCTTCGGGACAGGGGACGGCTACACCTTC
TRBD1 | TRBJ2-5 | TRBV5-6 | . | CASSRGQGQETQYF | TGTGCCAGCAGCCGAGGACAGGGGCAAGAGACCCAGTACTTC
. | TRBJ1-1 | TRBV6-5 | . | CASSYSKGLSTEAFF | TGTGCCAGCAGTTACTCGAAGGGTCTGAGCACTGAAGCTTTCTTT
. | TRBJ1-6 | TRBV15 | . | CATSRGTSSYNSPLHF | TGTGCCACCAGCAGAGGCACGAGCTCCTATAATTCACCCCTCCACTTT
. | TRBJ2-3 | TRBV18 | . | CASSPSTDTQYF | TGTGCCAGCTCACCATCGACAGATACGCAGTATTTT
. | TRBJ1-1 | TRBV14 | hyperexpanded | CASSPEFPGNTEAFF | TGTGCCAGCAGCCCCGAGTTTCCGGGTAACACTGAAGCTTTCTTT
. | TRBJ1-1 | TRBV28 | . | CASSLAGTNTEAFF | TGTGCCAGCAGTCTAGCAGGGACGAACACTGAAGCTTTCTTT
. | TRBJ1-1 | TRBV30 | . | CAWSLTGEAFF | TGTGCCTGGAGTCTTACAGGGGAAGCTTTCTTT
. | TRBJ1-1 | TRBV7-2 | . | CASSLGGGTEAFF | TGTGCCAGCAGCTTAGGCGGGGGCACTGAAGCTTTCTTT
TRBD2 | TRBJ2-3 | TRBV28 | . | CAIGLAGGPDTQYF | TGTGCCATCGGACTAGCGGGGGGGCCAGATACGCAGTATTTT
. | TRBJ2-7 | TRBV6-6 | . | CASSLNLDVQYF | TGCGCCAGCAGCCTTAACCTCGACGTGCAGTACTTC
. | TRBJ1-3 | TRBV5-1 | . | CASSLVLQEYSGNTIYF | TGCGCCAGCAGCTTGGTTCTGCAGGAATACTCTGGAAACACCATATATTTT
. | TRBJ2-7 | TRBV5-4 | . | CASSSWGASSYEQYF | TGTGCCAGCAGCTCCTGGGGGGCTAGCTCCTACGAGCAGTACTTC
. | TRBJ1-5 | TRBV30 | once | CAWSARQVGQPQHF | TGTGCCTGGAGTGCCAGACAGGTGGGGCAGCCCCAGCATTTT